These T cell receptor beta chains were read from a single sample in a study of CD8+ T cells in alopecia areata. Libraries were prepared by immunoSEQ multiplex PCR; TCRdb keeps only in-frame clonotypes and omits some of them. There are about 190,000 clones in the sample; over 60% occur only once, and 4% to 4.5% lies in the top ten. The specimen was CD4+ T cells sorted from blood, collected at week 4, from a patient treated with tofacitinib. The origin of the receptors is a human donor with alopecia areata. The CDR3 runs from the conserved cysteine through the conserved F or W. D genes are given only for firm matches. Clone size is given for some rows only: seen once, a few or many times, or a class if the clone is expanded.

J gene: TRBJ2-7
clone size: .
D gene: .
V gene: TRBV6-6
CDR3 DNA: TGTGCCAGCAGTCCTATTACCTACGAGCAGTACTTC
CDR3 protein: CASSPITYEQYF

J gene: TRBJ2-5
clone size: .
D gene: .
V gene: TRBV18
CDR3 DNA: TGTGCCAGCTCACCTCAACAAGAGACCCAGTACTTC
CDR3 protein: CASSPQQETQYF

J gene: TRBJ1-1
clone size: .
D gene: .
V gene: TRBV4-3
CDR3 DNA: TGCGCCAGCAGCCAAGACGTCGCAAAGACTGAAGCTTTCTTT
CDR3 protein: CASSQDVAKTEAFF

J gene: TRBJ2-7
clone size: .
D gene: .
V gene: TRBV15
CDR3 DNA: TGTGCCACCAGCAGATCCCGGGACACCTCCTACGAGCAGTACTTC
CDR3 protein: CATSRSRDTSYEQYF

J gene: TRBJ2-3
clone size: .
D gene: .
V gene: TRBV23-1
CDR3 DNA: TGCGCCAGCACTCTTGGCGGGACAGAGGCCGATACGCAGTATTTT
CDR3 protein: CASTLGGTEADTQYF

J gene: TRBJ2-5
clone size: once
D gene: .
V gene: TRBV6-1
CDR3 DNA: TGTGCCAGCAGCCGACTTAGGGTACATCAAGAGACCCAGTACTTC
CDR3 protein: CASSRLRVHQETQYF

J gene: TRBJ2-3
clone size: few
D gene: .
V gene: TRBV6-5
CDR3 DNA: TGTGCCAGCAGACAGGGTTGGAGCACAGATACGCAGTATTTT
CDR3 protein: CASRQGWSTDTQYF

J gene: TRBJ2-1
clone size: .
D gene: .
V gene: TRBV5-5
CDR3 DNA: TGTGCCAGCAGCTTGCGTACAGCCTACAATGAGCAGTTCTTC
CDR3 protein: CASSLRTAYNEQFF

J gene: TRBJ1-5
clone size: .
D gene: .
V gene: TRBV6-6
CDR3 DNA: TGTGCCAGCAGCCCTTTCGCGGAGCCCCAGCATTTT
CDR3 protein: CASSPFAEPQHF

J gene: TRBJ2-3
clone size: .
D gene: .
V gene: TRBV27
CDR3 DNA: TGTGCCAGCAGACGCACGGGACGCCACACAGATACGCAGTATTTT
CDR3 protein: CASRRTGRHTDTQYF

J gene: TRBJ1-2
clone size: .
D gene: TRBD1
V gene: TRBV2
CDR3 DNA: TGTGCCAGTCAACCAGGGGGCAACACCTTC
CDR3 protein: CASQPGGNTF

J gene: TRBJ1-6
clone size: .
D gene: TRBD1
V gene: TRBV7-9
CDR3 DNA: TGTGCCAGCAGCGCCGGGACAGCTAATTCACCCCTCCACTTT
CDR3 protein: CASSAGTANSPLHF

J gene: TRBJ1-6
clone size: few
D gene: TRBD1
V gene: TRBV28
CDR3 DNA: TGTGCCAGCAGTTCTCGGACAGGGCTTAATTCACCCCTCCACTTT
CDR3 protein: CASSSRTGLNSPLHF

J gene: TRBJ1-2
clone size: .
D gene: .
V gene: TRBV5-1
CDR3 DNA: TGCGCCAGCAGCTTGGAAAATTCTTACGATGGCTACACCTTC
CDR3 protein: CASSLENSYDGYTF

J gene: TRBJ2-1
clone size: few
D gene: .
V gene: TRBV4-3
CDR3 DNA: TGCGCCAGCAGCCCTACCCAGGGATTCTACAATGAGCAGTTCTTC
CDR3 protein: CASSPTQGFYNEQFF

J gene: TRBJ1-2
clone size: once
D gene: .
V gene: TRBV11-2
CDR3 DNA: TGTGCCAGCAGCTTATCGGGAGACTATGGCTACACCTTC
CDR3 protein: CASSLSGDYGYTF

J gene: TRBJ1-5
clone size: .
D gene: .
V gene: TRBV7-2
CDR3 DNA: TGTGCCAGCAGGCGACCCGGAGGGCCCCAGCATTTT
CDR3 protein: CASRRPGGPQHF

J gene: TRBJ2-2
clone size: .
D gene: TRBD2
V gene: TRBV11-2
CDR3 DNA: TGTGCCAGCAACCCCTTGCCGGTAGCGGGCAGGAACACCGGGGAGCTGTTTTTT
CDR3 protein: CASNPLPVAGRNTGELFF

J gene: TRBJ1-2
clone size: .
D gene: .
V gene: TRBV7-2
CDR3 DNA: TGTGCCAGCAGCTTTGATGGACCCAACTATGGCTACACCTTC
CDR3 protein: CASSFDGPNYGYTF

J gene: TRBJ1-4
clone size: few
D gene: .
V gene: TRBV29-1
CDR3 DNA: TGCAGCGTTGTTGGACAAGAAGGAGGGGAAAAACTGTTTTTT
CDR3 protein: CSVVGQEGGEKLFF

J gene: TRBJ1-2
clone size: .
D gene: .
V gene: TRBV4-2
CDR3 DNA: TGTGCCAGCAGCCAAGACGCGGCTCGTATCTATGGCTACACCTTC
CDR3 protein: CASSQDAARIYGYTF

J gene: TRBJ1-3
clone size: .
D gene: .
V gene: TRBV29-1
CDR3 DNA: TGCAGCGTTGCTCATCACTCTGGAAACACCATATATTTT
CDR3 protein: CSVAHHSGNTIYF

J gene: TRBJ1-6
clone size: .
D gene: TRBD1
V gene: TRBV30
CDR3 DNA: TGTGCCTGGAGCCAGGGGGCCGGATCACCCCTCCACTTT
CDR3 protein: CAWSQGAGSPLHF

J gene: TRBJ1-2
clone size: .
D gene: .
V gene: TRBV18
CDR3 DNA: TGTGCCAGCTCACCAAGGGGGGCGGATGGCTACACCTTC
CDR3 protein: CASSPRGADGYTF

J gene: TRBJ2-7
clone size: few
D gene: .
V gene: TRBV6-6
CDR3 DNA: TGTGCCAGCAGTTACGCCGGATACGAGCAGTACTTC
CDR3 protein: CASSYAGYEQYF

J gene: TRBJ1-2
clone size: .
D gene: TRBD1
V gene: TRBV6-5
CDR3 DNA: TGTGCCAGCAGTTACTCCGGGACAGGGAGCGGCTATGGCTACACCTTC
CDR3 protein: CASSYSGTGSGYGYTF

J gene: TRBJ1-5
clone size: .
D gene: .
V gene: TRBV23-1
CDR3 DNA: TGCGCCAGCAATCAGCCCAAGCATGGCAATCAGCCCCAGCATTTT
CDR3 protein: CASNQPKHGNQPQHF

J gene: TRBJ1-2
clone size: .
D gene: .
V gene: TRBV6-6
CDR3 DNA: TGTGCCATCCAGAGCCCCGTCCGTGGCTACACCTTC
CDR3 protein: CAIQSPVRGYTF

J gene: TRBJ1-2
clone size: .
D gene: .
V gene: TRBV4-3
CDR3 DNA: TGCGCCAGCAGCTCGGTGGCTCGGGACAACTATGGCTACACCTTC
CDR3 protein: CASSSVARDNYGYTF

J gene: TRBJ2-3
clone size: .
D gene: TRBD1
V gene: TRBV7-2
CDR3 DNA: TGTGCCAGCAGCCCCCGGACAGGGAGGACAGATACGCAGTATTTT
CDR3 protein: CASSPRTGRTDTQYF

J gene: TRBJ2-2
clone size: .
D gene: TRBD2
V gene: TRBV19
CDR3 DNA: TGTGCCAGTAGAGGCAGCGGGGCGAACACCGGGGAGCTGTTTTTT
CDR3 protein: CASRGSGANTGELFF

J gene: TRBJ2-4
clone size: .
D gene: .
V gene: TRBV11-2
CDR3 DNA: TGTGCCAGCAGCTTAGCCTTACAGGGCCTTCAAAACATTCAGTACTTC
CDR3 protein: CASSLALQGLQNIQYF

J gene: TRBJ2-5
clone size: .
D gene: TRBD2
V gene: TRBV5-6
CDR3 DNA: TGTGCCAGCAGCGTGCCATTAGCGGGCCAAGAGACCCAGTACTTC
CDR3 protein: CASSVPLAGQETQYF

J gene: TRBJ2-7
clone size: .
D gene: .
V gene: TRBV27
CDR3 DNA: TGTGCCAGCAGTCCCCGGGGGCCGGAGTACGAGCAGTACTTC
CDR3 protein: CASSPRGPEYEQYF

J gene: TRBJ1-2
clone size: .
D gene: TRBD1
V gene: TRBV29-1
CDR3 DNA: TGCAGCGTCCCCCGGGACAGCTCTAACTATGGCTACACCTTC
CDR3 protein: CSVPRDSSNYGYTF

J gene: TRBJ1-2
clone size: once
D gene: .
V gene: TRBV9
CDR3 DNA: TGTGCCAGCAGCGTAGTGGGCAGGGGCAACTATGGCTACACCTTC
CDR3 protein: CASSVVGRGNYGYTF

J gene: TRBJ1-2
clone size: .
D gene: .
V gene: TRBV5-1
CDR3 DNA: TGCGCCAGCAGCTTTGGACCATATGGCTACACCTTC
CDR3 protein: CASSFGPYGYTF

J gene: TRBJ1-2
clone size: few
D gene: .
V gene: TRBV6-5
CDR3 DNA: TGTGCCAGCACAGGTTCCGGGGCTAACTATGGCTACACCTTC
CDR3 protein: CASTGSGANYGYTF

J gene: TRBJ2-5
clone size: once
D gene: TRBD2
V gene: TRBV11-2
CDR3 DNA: TGTGCCAGCAGCGCCCGGACTAGTACCTTCCAAGAGACCCAGTACTTC
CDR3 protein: CASSARTSTFQETQYF